This T cell receptor (beta chain) was found in a study of PD-L1 blockade in urothelial cancer. Across the whole study: Blood was subjected to analysis at 3 weeks (second dose) and 6 weeks following treatment start.

This CDR3 spans 16 amino acids. The V gene's germline CDR1 is LNHDA and CDR2 SQIVND (reference sequence). Trimming took 5 bases from V and 0 from J; bases not matched to a gene: 7. Study results and limitations: Lower than median blood TCR clonality before treatment predicted better survival.

On this clone: Its antigen is not known.

Here immunoSEQ multiplex PCR was the method, and the copy in TCRdb shows in-frame clones only, minus some. This repertoire shows approximately 71,000 clones, 85% to 90% found once; its top ten account for approximately 3.5%. The rearrangement joins TRBV19 to TRBJ2-3; 8 nucleotides match TRBD1. This clonotype was sampled from a man in his 60s with urothelial cancer. Sequencing used PBMCs, obtained around atezolizumab (anti-PD-L1) treatment. The CDR3 here is CASSRRTGGSTDTQYF. CDR3 DNA sequence: TGTGCCAGTAGTCGGAGAACAGGGGGGAGCACAGATACGCAGTATTTT.